The 24 T cell receptor beta chains below all came from one sample that was sequenced in a study of immune evolution from preneoplasia to lung adenocarcinoma. Sequencing used immunoSEQ multiplex PCR; TCRdb keeps in-frame clones, though not all of them. The profile shows over 6,500 clones, around four fifths of them singletons. Sample: FFPE adjacent normal lung tissue. These receptors were collected from a person between 65 and 79 years old with lung adenocarcinoma.

This clone came up a few times. V usage is TRBV11-3 and J usage is TRBJ2-1, with 10 bases identical to TRBD2. Trimming removed 5 bases from V and 3 bases from J; junction bases left unmatched: 7. This CDR3 has 16 amino acids. Germline assignment: CDR1 SGHNT and CDR2 YENEEA. The CDR3 DNA sequence: TGTGCCAGCAGCCCCTCCCGACTAGCGGGCTACAATGAGCAGTTCTTC. It yields the protein CASSPSRLAGYNEQFF.

The chain couples TRBV7-9 to TRBJ2-1; 7 bases agree with TRBD2. J lost 5 bases, V lost 5 bases, and 9 bases had no gene match. CDR1 is SEHNR, CDR2 FQNEAQ, per germline (reference sequence). The length of the CDR3 is 15 residues. Here the CDR3 DNA reads TGTGCCAGCAGCCCTGGTGCGGGAGCACACAATGAGCAGTTCTTC. Its translation is CASSPGAGAHNEQFF.

This chain links TRBV7-9 with TRBJ2-3; TRBD2 agrees at 11 bases. The trim removed 5 bases at V and 0 bases at J, leaving 1 base unmatched. Per germline, CDR1 SEHNR and CDR2 FQNEAQ (reference sequence). The CDR3 consists of 15 residues. The CDR3 nucleotides are TGTGCCAGCAGCCGACTAGCGGGGAGCACAGATACGCAGTATTTT. This translates into CASSRLAGSTDTQYF.

Only a few counts were recorded for this clone. V usage is TRBV2 and J usage is TRBJ2-2, with TRBD2 matching 7 bases. V shed 1 base and J 3 bases; nucleotides not matched to a gene: 11. The CDR3 consists of 18 residues. Germline V gene lookup returns CDR1 SNHLY and CDR2 FYNNEI. The CDR3 spells CASSEVTGGRRYTGELFF. CDR3 sequence (DNA): TGTGCCAGCAGTGAAGTAACGGGAGGACGCCGGTACACCGGGGAGCTGTTTTTT.

The table lists this clone with a few counts. The chain recombines TRBV29-1 with TRBJ2-2; 8 nucleotides agree with TRBD2. The CDR3 extends over 14 amino acids. Trimming at V came to 8 bases and at J to 3 bases, leaving 8 bases not matched to a gene. Germline V lookup: CDR1 SQVTM, CDR2 ANQGSEA. CDR3 residues: CSSRGGADTGELFF. In nucleotides, the CDR3 is TGCAGCTCTCGGGGGGGGGCCGACACCGGGGAGCTGTTTTTT.

This chain uses TRBV6-1 with TRBJ1-6; possible D gene TRBD1, 6 bases. Trimming removed 4 bases from V and 5 bases from J, with 21 bases in between. The CDR3 runs 18 residues. Per the germline V gene, CDR1 is MNHNS and CDR2 is SASEGT. The CDR3: CASSVNSWGQADNSPLHF. In nucleotides, the CDR3 is TGTGCCAGCAGTGTGAATTCATGGGGGCAGGCGGATAATTCACCCCTCCACTTT.

In this sample, this clone turned up a few times. In nucleotides, the CDR3 is TGTGCCATCAGTGAGTCCGGTAAAGGGGGCGAGGTCGGCGAGCAGTACTTC. It yields the protein CAISESGKGGEVGEQYF. The rearrangement joins TRBV10-3 to TRBJ2-7; 7 bases align to TRBD1. The germline gives CDR1 ENHRY, CDR2 SYGVKD. This CDR3 is 17 amino acids long. The V and J ends lost 0 bases and 6 bases, in that order; junction bases with no gene match: 14.

This clone was detected a few times. V usage is TRBV2 and J usage is TRBJ1-1; no firm D call. The ends were cut back, 9 bases at V and 2 bases at J, with 19 bases in the middle. The germline V gene has CDR1 SNHLY and CDR2 FYNNEI. The CDR3 loop spans 15 amino acids. The CDR3 loop is CASSSDGQFNTEAFF. In DNA, the CDR3 is TGTGCCAGTTCGTCGGACGGCCAATTTAACACTGAAGCTTTCTTT.

The gene calls are TRBV7-9 and TRBJ2-7, with a possible D match to TRBD1 (6 bases). This CDR3 has 17 amino acids. Germline V lookup: CDR1 SEHNR, CDR2 FQNEAQ (reference sequence). Trimming left V 4 bases short and J 3 bases short, with 22 bases between. In DNA, the CDR3 is TGTGCCAGCAGCTCATCTCGACTATGGACAGCCAACTACGAGCAGTACTTC. Its translation: CASSSSRLWTANYEQYF.

This chain joins TRBV15 and TRBJ2-3; D may be TRBD1 (6 bases). CDR1 is LNHNV, CDR2 YYDKDF, per germline (reference sequence). With 5 bases removed from V and 6 bases from J, the gap between germline ends came to 9 bases. The CDR3 has 12 amino acids. In nucleotides, the CDR3 is TGTGCCACCAGCCAGGGGCGGGATACGCAGTATTTT. Translated: CATSQGRDTQYF.

The CDR3, as DNA: TGTGCCAGCAGTGAAGGCCCCGCCCGCCAGGCGCAGTATTTT. It codes for CASSEGPARQAQYF. The rearrangement uses TRBV2 and TRBJ2-3; D ambiguous. V dropped 1 base and J dropped 10 bases, with 15 bases sitting between them. The CDR3 totals 14 residues. Germline lookup yields CDR1 SNHLY and CDR2 FYNNEI.

The chain carries TRBV30 and TRBJ2-2; possibly TRBD1 or TRBD2 for D (5 bases each). V was shortened by 3 bases and J by 7 bases, with 12 bases between the two germline ends. The CDR3 has 13 residues. The germline CDR1 and CDR2 sequences are GTSNPN and SVGIG (reference sequence). CDR3 region: CAWRSGADGELFF. The CDR3 DNA reads as TGTGCCTGGAGGTCCGGGGCTGACGGGGAGCTGTTTTTT.

The V gene is TRBV7-2, the J gene TRBJ1-5, with D unclear. Trimming left V 2 bases short and J 2 bases short, with 10 bases between. Germline V gives CDR1 SGHTA, CDR2 FQGNSA. CDR3 length equals 15 residues. The CDR3 region has the DNA TGTGCCAGCAGCTTATTCAAGGGCGGCAATCAGCCCCAGCATTTT. This sequence encodes CASSLFKGGNQPQHF.

The V gene is TRBV7-2, the J gene TRBJ2-7; the match to TRBD1 covers 8 bases. The germline gives CDR1 SGHTA, CDR2 FQGNSA. V shed 5 bases, J shed 3 bases, and the junction held 6 bases outside the gene matches. The CDR3 extends over 14 amino acids. CDR3 in DNA: TGTGCCAGCAGCCCAAGGACAGGGCACTACGAGCAGTACTTC. Translating gives CASSPRTGHYEQYF.

The genes are TRBV4-2 and TRBJ2-7; D ambiguous. The CDR3 totals 14 residues. V was clipped by 6 bases and J by 0 bases, with 12 bases between them. The germline V gene encodes CDR1 LGHNA and CDR2 YNFKEQ. This chain's CDR3 is CASRDSLSSYEQYF. The CDR3, as DNA: TGTGCCAGCAGAGATAGCCTCAGCTCCTACGAGCAGTACTTC.

This chain uses TRBV10-1 with TRBJ1-1; D may be TRBD1 (5 bases). Germline values: CDR1 WNHNN, CDR2 SYGVQD (reference sequence). The V and J ends lost 4 bases and 0 bases respectively, with 9 bases between them. The CDR3 runs 14 residues. This CDR3 is CASSVNRMNTEAFF. The CDR3 coding sequence is TGCGCCAGCAGTGTGAACAGGATGAACACTGAAGCTTTCTTT.

The chain combines TRBV25-1 with TRBJ2-3; D uncertain. In germline, CDR1 is MGHDK, CDR2 SYGVNS. V shed 4 bases and J shed 0 bases, with 8 bases lying between them. The CDR3 is 14 amino acids. CDR3: CASSGVHSTDTQYF. CDR3 nucleotide sequence: TGTGCCAGCAGTGGGGTTCATAGCACAGATACGCAGTATTTT.

The chain has TRBV30 and TRBJ1-1, with D uncertain. The germline V gene encodes CDR1 GTSNPN and CDR2 SVGIG (reference sequence). V was cut by 3 bases and J by 1 base, with 21 bases left in between. The CDR3 contains 17 residues. The CDR3 sequence: CAWSPRNFGRKNTEAFF. The DNA of the CDR3 is TGTGCCTGGAGCCCAAGAAATTTCGGACGGAAGAACACTGAAGCTTTCTTT.

The chain joins TRBV4-3 to TRBJ1-5, with D maybe TRBD1 (6 bases). The germline V gene has CDR1 LGHNA and CDR2 YSLEER. V was shortened by 0 bases and J by 7 bases, with 13 bases between the two germline ends. The length of the CDR3 is 15 residues. DNA of the CDR3: TGCGCCAGCAGCCAAGATGGGGGGGCCGGGCAGCCCCAGCATTTT. Amino acid sequence: CASSQDGGAGQPQHF.

The chain recombines TRBV5-1 with TRBJ2-2; 8 nucleotides align to TRBD1. Germline CDR1 reads SGHRS; CDR2 reads YFSETQ. Trimming cost V 3 bases and J 2 bases; bases outside gene matches: 9. The CDR3 is 17 amino acids. This CDR3 is CASSWGGQGLNTGELFF. The CDR3 region has the DNA TGCGCCAGCAGCTGGGGCGGACAGGGCCTAAACACCGGGGAGCTGTTTTTT.

CDR3 nucleotides: TGCAGCGTTGAACTGAGGGGACTAGCGTTCGGTGAGCAGTTCTTC. This gives the protein CSVELRGLAFGEQFF. The chain joins TRBV29-1 to TRBJ2-1; TRBD2 aligns across 10 bases. Trimming removed 2 bases from V and 9 bases from J; junction bases left unmatched: 10. CDR3 length: 15 residues. The germline V gene encodes CDR1 SQVTM and CDR2 ANQGSEA.

V gene TRBV28 combines with J gene TRBJ2-7; 8 nucleotides line up with TRBD1. The V and J ends lost 5 bases and 5 bases, in that order; junction bases with no gene match: 11. CDR3 length: 15 amino acids. CDR1 and CDR2 (germline): MDHEN, SYDVKM. The CDR3 loop is CASSRPRTGTHEQYF. For the CDR3, the DNA is TGTGCCAGCAGTCGACCGCGGACAGGGACCCACGAGCAGTACTTC.

In this sample, this clone turned up a few times. This chain connects TRBV6-5 to TRBJ2-1; no clear D. V dropped 5 bases and J dropped 7 bases, with 15 bases sitting between them. The length of the CDR3 is 14 residues. The germline gives CDR1 MNHEY, CDR2 SVGAGI. The CDR3 loop is CASSTLTVRNEQFF. The CDR3 nucleotides are TGTGCCAGCAGTACGCTTACTGTCCGGAATGAGCAGTTCTTC.

The V call is TRBV6-5, the J call TRBJ2-6, with D uncertain. V lost 8 bases and J 0 bases, leaving 11 bases between the germline ends. From germline, CDR1 is MNHEY and CDR2 SVGAGI. This CDR3 spans 15 amino acids. This CDR3 reads CASYFRFSGANVLTF. CDR3 nucleotides: TGTGCCAGCTATTTCCGGTTCTCTGGGGCCAACGTCCTGACTTTC.